Listed below are T cell receptor beta chains from one sample, sequenced in a study of T cells in Graves' hyperthyroidism and ophthalmopathy. MiXCR was run by TCRdb on the multiplex PCR reads, yielding one entry per CDR3 protein. The sample includes 550,000 to 700,000 distinct CDR3 sequences, 35% to 55% of them seen just once. Sequenced: peripheral blood or thyroid tissue (not recorded which). These receptors originate from an adult woman with Graves' disease, either hyperthyroidism or ophthalmopathy (not recorded which). The CDR3 runs from the conserved cysteine through the conserved F or W. D genes are given only for firm matches. Size is stated for part of the rows, as once, few or many counts, or as a class when the clone is expanded.

d_call,j_call,clone_size,cdr3_length,v_call,cdr3_nt,cdr3_aa
-,TRBJ1-2,-,13,TRBV6-1,TGTGCCATCAGTGAGTCCAAGTACTATGGCTACACCTTC,CAISESKYYGYTF
-,TRBJ2-5,many,14,TRBV7-2,TGTGCCAGCAGAGCCCCAGGACCCCAAGAGACCCAGTACTTC,CASRAPGPQETQYF
TRBD2,TRBJ2-7,many,17,TRBV11-2,TGTGCCAGCAGCTTAGTCTGGCTAGCGGGGTTCTCCTACGAGCAGTACTTC,CASSLVWLAGFSYEQYF
-,TRBJ1-2,-,15,TRBV24-1,TGTGCCACCAGTGAGGCGGACGGAGCTAACTATGGCTACACCTTC,CATSEADGANYGYTF
-,TRBJ1-1,many,14,TRBV19,TGTGCCAGTAGTATAGAGGGAATAGACACTGAAGCTTTCTTT,CASSIEGIDTEAFF
TRBD1,TRBJ1-5,-,15,TRBV20-1,TGCAGTGCTAGAGGCCCGGACAGGGACTATCAGCCCCAGCATTTT,CSARGPDRDYQPQHF
-,TRBJ1-5,many,14,TRBV5-1,TGCGCCAGCACAAGGACGCCGCAAGAGCAGCCCCAGCATTTT,CASTRTPQEQPQHF
TRBD1,TRBJ2-5,-,14,TRBV29-1,TGCCGCGTTGAAGGGACAGGGGAACAAGAGACCCAGTACTTC,CRVEGTGEQETQYF
-,TRBJ1-5,many,13,TRBV15,TGTGCCACCAGCGTTGGGGGCAATCAGCCCCAGCATTTT,CATSVGGNQPQHF
-,TRBJ2-7,-,13,TRBV10-3,TGTGCCATCAGTGACGGTCCACCCTACGAGCAGTACTTC,CAISDGPPYEQYF
-,TRBJ1-1,-,16,TRBV24-1,TGTGCCACCAGTGACTCCAGGACAGCCCAGAACACTGAAGCTTTCTTT,CATSDSRTAQNTEAFF
-,TRBJ2-7,-,14,TRBV27,TGTGCCAGCAGTAGACAGGCAAGCTCCTACGAGCAGTACTTC,CASSRQASSYEQYF
-,TRBJ1-3,-,15,TRBV20-1,TGCAGTGCTAGATTTATCAGGGGAACTGGAAACACCATATATTTT,CSARFIRGTGNTIYF
TRBD1,TRBJ2-3,-,16,TRBV12-3/TRBV12-4,TGTGCCAGCAGTTCGCCGGGACAGCTCCGCACAGATACGCAGTATTTT,CASSSPGQLRTDTQYF
-,TRBJ1-2,-,10,TRBV15,TGTGCCACCAGCAGTCAAGCATCCGCCTGG,CATSSQASAW
-,TRBJ1-2,few,14,TRBV2,TGTGCCAGCAGAAGACAGGCCTACAACTATGGCTACACCTTC,CASRRQAYNYGYTF
TRBD2,TRBJ2-7,-,17,TRBV7-8,TGTGCCAGCAGCGCAACTAGCGGGGGCGGGACCTCCTACGAGCAGTACTTC,CASSATSGGGTSYEQYF
TRBD1,TRBJ1-5,-,19,TRBV7-2,TGTGCCAGCAGCAAGCGGACAGGCCCCGCGCCGTATAGCAATCAGCCCCAGCATTTT,CASSKRTGPAPYSNQPQHF
-,TRBJ2-3,-,11,TRBV2,TGTGCCACCCAAGCAACAGATACGCAGTATTTT,CATQATDTQYF
-,TRBJ1-5,many,13,TRBV11-2,TGTGCCAGCAGCTTATATGTTAATCAGCCCCAGCATTTT,CASSLYVNQPQHF
TRBD1,TRBJ2-5,-,17,TRBV7-9,TGTGCCAGCAGCGCCCTATCAGGGGGAAAGAGCCAAGAGACCCAGTACTTC,CASSALSGGKSQETQYF
TRBD1,TRBJ1-4,-,14,TRBV10-3,TGTGCCATCAGACCGGGACAGGGGAATGAAAAACTGTTTTTT,CAIRPGQGNEKLFF
-,TRBJ1-6,-,13,TRBV7-3,TGTGTTGGCCCCCTACGGACAGTTTCACCCCTCCACTTT,CVGPLRTVSPLHF
-,TRBJ1-5,-,15,TRBV9,TGTGCCAGCAGCGTAGGCCCCGGGAGTAATCAGCCCCAGCATTTT,CASSVGPGSNQPQHF
-,TRBJ1-4,-,9,TRBV20-1,TGCAGTGCTAGTCTCGGGGGTTGTTTT,CSASLGGCF
-,TRBJ1-1,-,12,TRBV20-1,TGCAGTGCTCAAGCGGGGGATGGTGAAGCTTTCTTT,CSAQAGDGEAFF
-,TRBJ2-5,-,14,TRBV12-3/TRBV12-4,TGTGCCAGCACCATGGAAGTGGGACAAGAGACCCAGTACTTC,CASTMEVGQETQYF
TRBD1,TRBJ2-7,-,13,TRBV7-2,TGTGCCAGCAGCTTAGGCGACAGGGCCGAGCAGTACTTC,CASSLGDRAEQYF
TRBD1,TRBJ1-5,-,12,TRBV20-1,TGCAGTGCTGTACAGGGGGACCAGCCCCAGCATTTT,CSAVQGDQPQHF
-,TRBJ2-6,-,16,TRBV7-9,TGTGCCAGCAGACATCCCGACAGGTTTGGGGCCAACGTCCTGACTTTC,CASRHPDRFGANVLTF
TRBD1,TRBJ1-5,few,15,TRBV5-1,TGCGCCAGCAGAACCGATACAGGGGTCAATCAGCCCCAGCATTTT,CASRTDTGVNQPQHF
TRBD2,TRBJ2-3,-,17,TRBV19,TGTGCCAGTACCAACTTACTAGCGGGAGGGGTCACAGATACGCAGTATTTT,CASTNLLAGGVTDTQYF
-,TRBJ1-2,many,15,TRBV13,TGTGCCAGCAGCTTGCCAGGAGGGTCGGGCTATGGCTACACCTTC,CASSLPGGSGYGYTF
TRBD1,TRBJ1-6,-,18,TRBV7-2,TGCGCCAGCAGCCAAGGAACCCCCCGGACAGGGTGGAATTCACCCCTCCACTTT,CASSQGTPRTGWNSPLHF
TRBD2,TRBJ2-7,-,14,TRBV7-8,TGTGCCAGCAGACAACAATCCGGGACTAGTACGCAGTACTTC,CASRQQSGTSTQYF
TRBD1,TRBJ1-5,-,16,TRBV10-3,TGTGCCATCAGTGAGGAGGGGCGGCAGGGGGTAAAGCCCCAGCATTTT,CAISEEGRQGVKPQHF
-,TRBJ1-2,medium-sized,16,TRBV10-2,TGCGCCAGCAGTGAGCCGGACAGTCTTTTAAACTATGGCTACACCTTC,CASSEPDSLLNYGYTF
-,TRBJ2-2,-,9,TRBV7-9,TGTGCCAGCAACCGGGAGCTGTTTTTT,CASNRELFF
TRBD1,TRBJ2-5,-,14,TRBV2,TGTGCCAGCAGTGTACCAGGGGGATTGGGGACCCAGTACTTC,CASSVPGGLGTQYF
TRBD1,TRBJ2-5,-,13,TRBV2,TGTGCCAGCAGTAGAACAGGGGGCGCAGTCCAGTACTTC,CASSRTGGAVQYF
-,TRBJ1-5,-,15,TRBV7-9,TGTGCCAGCAGCCCTTGGGGGGCCATTAATCAGCCCCAGCATTTT,CASSPWGAINQPQHF
-,TRBJ1-5,many,13,TRBV30,TGTGCCTGGAATGGGGGGATGAATCAGCCCCAGCATTTT,CAWNGGMNQPQHF
-,TRBJ1-4,-,13,TRBV6-6,TGTGCCAGCGCGGGCAGGGAGCATGAAAAACTGTTTTTT,CASAGREHEKLFF
-,TRBJ1-3,many,15,TRBV7-9,TGTGCCAGCAGTCGAACGGGGGACTCTGGAAACACCATATATTTT,CASSRTGDSGNTIYF
TRBD2,TRBJ2-5,once,15,TRBV20-1,TGCAGTGCTGGCCTGGGGACTAGCGAACAAGAGACCCAGTACTTC,CSAGLGTSEQETQYF
-,TRBJ1-4,many,14,TRBV19,TGTGCCAGTAGTCTAGGGGACTCCCTTGAAAAACTGTTTTTT,CASSLGDSLEKLFF
TRBD2,TRBJ2-1,many,15,TRBV9,TGTGCCAGCAGCGTCACTAGCGGGAGCGGGAATGAGCAGTTCTTC,CASSVTSGSGNEQFF
TRBD1,TRBJ2-7,few,14,TRBV30,TGTGCCTGGACAGAGACAGGGGAAATGGCCGAGCAGTACTTC,CAWTETGEMAEQYF
-,TRBJ1-1,-,16,TRBV28,TGTGCCAGCAGCCGCCGCGTGGGGCCTATGAACACTGAAGCTTTCTTT,CASSRRVGPMNTEAFF
-,TRBJ1-1,-,11,TRBV29-1,TGCAGCGTTGGGGGGGGGGGTGAAGCTTTCTTT,CSVGGGGEAFF
-,TRBJ2-2,many,14,TRBV7-7,TGTGCTAGCAGCTTAGATGGTTTCCCCGGGGAGCTGTTTTTT,CASSLDGFPGELFF
TRBD1,TRBJ2-6,many,16,TRBV28,TGTGCCAGCAGTAAACAGGGGACGGGTGGGGCCAACGTCCTGACTTTC,CASSKQGTGGANVLTF
TRBD1,TRBJ2-5,-,15,TRBV7-2,TGTGCCAGCAGCCAAGACGGTACAGGGGGCGCCCCCCAGTACTTC,CASSQDGTGGAPQYF
TRBD2,TRBJ2-1,-,12,TRBV9,TGTGCCTCAGCGGGAGGGAGGTATGAGCAGTTCTTC,CASAGGRYEQFF
-,TRBJ2-5,many,13,TRBV15,TGTGCCACCAGCAGAGATGTGGGAGAGACCCAGTACTTC,CATSRDVGETQYF